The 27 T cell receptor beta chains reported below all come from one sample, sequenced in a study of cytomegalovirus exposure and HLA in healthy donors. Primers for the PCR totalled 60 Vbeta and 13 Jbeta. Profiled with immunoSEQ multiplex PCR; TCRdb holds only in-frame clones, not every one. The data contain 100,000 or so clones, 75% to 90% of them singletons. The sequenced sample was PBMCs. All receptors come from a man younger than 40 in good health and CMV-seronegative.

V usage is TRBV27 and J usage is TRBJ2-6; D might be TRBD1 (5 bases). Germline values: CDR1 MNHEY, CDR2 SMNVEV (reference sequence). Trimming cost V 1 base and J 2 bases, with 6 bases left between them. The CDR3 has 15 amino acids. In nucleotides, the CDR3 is TGTGCCAGCAGTTTATTCAGGGCTGGGGCCAACGTCCTGACTTTC. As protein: CASSLFRAGANVLTF.

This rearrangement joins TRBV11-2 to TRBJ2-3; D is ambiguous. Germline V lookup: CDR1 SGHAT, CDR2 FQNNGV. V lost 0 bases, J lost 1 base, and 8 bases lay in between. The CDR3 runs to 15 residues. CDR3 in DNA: TGTGCCAGCAGCTTAGATCCTAGAGGCACAGATACGCAGTATTTT. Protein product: CASSLDPRGTDTQYF.

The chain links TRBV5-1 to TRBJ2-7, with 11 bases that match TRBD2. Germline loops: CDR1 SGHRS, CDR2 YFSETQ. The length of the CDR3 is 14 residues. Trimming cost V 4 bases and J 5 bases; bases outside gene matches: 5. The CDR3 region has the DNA TGCGCCAGCAGCACTAGCGGGAGTTCCCACGAGCAGTACTTC. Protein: CASSTSGSSHEQYF.

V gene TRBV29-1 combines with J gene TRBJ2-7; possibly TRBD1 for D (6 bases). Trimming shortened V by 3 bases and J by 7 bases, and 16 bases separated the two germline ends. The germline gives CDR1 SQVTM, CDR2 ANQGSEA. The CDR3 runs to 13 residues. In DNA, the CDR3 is TGCAGCGTTGATCCGACAGGAACTGGAGAGCAGTACTTC. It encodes CSVDPTGTGEQYF.

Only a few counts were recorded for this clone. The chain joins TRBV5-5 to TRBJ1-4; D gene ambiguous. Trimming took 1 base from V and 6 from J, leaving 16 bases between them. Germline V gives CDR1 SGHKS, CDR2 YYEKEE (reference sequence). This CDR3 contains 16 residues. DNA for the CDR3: TGTGCCAGCAGCTTGCTGGGAGGAACTCTTGATGAAAAACTGTTTTTT. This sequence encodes CASSLLGGTLDEKLFF.

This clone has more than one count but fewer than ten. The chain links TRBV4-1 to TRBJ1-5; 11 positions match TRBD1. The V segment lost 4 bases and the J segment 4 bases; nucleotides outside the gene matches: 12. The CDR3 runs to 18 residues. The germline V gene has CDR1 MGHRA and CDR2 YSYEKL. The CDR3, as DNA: TGCGCCAGCAGCCCGCTCTTCGCCCGGGACAGGGGGAATCAGCCCCAGCATTTT. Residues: CASSPLFARDRGNQPQHF.

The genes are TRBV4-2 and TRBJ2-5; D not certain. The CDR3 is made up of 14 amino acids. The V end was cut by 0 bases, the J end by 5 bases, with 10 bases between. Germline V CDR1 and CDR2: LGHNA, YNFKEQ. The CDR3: CASSQEMRWETQYF. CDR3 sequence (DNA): TGTGCCAGCAGCCAAGAGATGAGGTGGGAGACCCAGTACTTC.

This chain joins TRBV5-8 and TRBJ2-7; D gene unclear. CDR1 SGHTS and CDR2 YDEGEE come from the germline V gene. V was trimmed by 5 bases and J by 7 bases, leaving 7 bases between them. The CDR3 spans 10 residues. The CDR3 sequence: CASSSTEQYF. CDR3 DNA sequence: TGTGCCAGCAGTTCTACGGAGCAGTACTTC.

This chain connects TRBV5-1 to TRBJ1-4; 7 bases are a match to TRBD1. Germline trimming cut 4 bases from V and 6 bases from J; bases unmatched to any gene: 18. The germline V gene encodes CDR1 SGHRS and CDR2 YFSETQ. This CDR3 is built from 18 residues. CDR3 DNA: TGCGCCAGCAGCGTAGCGACAGGGCTTTGGTACGAAGATGAAAAACTGTTTTTT. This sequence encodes CASSVATGLWYEDEKLFF.

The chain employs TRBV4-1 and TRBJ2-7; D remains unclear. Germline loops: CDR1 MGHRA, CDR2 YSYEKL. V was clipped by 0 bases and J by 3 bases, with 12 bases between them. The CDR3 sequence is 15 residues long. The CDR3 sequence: CASSQDAQAGYEQYF. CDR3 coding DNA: TGCGCCAGCAGCCAAGATGCGCAGGCAGGCTACGAGCAGTACTTC.

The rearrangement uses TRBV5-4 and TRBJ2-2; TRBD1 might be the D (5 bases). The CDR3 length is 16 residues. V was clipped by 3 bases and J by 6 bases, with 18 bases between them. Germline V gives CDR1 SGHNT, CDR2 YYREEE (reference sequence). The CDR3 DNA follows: TGTGCCAGCAGCTCGTACCCGGGTCTAGGGGCCGGGGAGCTGTTTTTT. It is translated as CASSSYPGLGAGELFF.

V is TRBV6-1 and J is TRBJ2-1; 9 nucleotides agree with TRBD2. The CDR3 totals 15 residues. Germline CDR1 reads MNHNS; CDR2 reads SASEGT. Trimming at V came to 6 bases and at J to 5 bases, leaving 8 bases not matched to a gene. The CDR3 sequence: CASRDRLAVHNEQFF. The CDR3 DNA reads TGTGCCAGCAGGGATAGACTAGCGGTTCACAATGAGCAGTTCTTC.

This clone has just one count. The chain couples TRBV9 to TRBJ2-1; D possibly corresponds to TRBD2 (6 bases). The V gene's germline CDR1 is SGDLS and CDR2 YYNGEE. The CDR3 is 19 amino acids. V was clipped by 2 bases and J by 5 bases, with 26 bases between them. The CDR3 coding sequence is TGTGCCAGCAGCGTCCCCCGGGGAGGAGAAACTTATAAGAACAATGAGCAGTTCTTC. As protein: CASSVPRGGETYKNNEQFF.

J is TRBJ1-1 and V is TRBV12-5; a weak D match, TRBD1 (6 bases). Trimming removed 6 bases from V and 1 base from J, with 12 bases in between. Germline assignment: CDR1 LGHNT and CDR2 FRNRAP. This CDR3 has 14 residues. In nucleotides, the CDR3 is TGTGCTAGTGGAACCGGACAGTCGAACACTGAAGCTTTCTTT. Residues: CASGTGQSNTEAFF.

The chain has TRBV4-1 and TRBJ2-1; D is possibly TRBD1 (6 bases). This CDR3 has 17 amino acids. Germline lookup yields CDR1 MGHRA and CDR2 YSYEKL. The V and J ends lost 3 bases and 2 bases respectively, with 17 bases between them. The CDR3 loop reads CASSHYWGPMPYNEQFF. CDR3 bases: TGCGCCAGCAGCCACTACTGGGGGCCCATGCCCTACAATGAGCAGTTCTTC.

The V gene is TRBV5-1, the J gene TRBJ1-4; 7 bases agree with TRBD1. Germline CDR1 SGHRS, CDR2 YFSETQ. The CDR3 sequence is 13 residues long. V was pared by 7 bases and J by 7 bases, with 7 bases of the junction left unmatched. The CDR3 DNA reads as TGCGCCAGCTCAAGGGGGCTGGCTGAAAAACTGTTTTTT. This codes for CASSRGLAEKLFF.

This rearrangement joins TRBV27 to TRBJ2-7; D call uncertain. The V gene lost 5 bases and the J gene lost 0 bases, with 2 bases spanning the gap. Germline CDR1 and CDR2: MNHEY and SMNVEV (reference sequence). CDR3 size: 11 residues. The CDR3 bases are TGTGCCAGCAGTCTCTCCTACGAGCAGTACTTC. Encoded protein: CASSLSYEQYF.

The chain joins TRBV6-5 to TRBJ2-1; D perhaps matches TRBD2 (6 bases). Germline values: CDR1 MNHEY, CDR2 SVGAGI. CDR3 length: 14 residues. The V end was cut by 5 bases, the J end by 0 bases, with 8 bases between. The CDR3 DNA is TGTGCCAGCAGTCGGGGAGGCTCCTACAATGAGCAGTTCTTC. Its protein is CASSRGGSYNEQFF.

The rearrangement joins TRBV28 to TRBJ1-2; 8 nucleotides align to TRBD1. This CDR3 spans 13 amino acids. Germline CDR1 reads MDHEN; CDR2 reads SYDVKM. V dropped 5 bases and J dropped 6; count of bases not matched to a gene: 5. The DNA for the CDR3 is TGTGCCAGCAGTACAATGACAGGGGATGGCTACACCTTC. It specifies CASSTMTGDGYTF.

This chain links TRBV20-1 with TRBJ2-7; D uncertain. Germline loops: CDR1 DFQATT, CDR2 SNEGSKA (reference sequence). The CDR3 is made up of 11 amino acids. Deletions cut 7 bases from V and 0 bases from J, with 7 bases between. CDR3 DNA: TGCAGTGTCAGAACCTCCTACGAGCAGTACTTC. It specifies CSVRTSYEQYF.

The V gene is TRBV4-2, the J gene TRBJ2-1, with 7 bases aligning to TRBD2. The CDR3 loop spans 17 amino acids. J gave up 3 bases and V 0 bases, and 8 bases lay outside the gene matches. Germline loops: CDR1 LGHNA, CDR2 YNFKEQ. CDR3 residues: CASSQDRRLAVYNEQFF. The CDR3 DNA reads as TGTGCCAGCAGCCAAGATAGAAGGCTAGCGGTCTACAATGAGCAGTTCTTC.

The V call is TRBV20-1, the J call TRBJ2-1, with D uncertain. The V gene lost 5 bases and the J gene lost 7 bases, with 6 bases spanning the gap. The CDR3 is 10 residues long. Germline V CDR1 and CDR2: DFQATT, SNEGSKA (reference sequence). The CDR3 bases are TGCAGTGCTCTAAAAAATGAGCAGTTCTTC. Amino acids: CSALKNEQFF.

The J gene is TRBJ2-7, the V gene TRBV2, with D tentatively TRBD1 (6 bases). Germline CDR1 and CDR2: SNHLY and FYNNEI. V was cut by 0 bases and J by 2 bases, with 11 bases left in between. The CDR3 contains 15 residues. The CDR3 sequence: CASSEAGAGTYEQYF. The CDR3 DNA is TGTGCCAGCAGTGAAGCGGGGGCAGGTACCTACGAGCAGTACTTC.

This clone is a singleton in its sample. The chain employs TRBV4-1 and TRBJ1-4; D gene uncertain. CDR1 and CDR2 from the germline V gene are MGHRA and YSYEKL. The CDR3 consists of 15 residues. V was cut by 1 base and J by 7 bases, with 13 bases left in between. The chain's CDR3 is CASSQVGAGIEKLFF. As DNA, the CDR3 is TGCGCCAGCAGCCAAGTGGGCGCGGGGATTGAAAAACTGTTTTTT.

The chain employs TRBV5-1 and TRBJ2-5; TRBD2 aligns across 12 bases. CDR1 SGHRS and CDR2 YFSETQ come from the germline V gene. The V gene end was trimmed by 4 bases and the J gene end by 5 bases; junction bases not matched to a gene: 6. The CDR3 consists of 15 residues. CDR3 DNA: TGCGCCAGCAGCCGGGCTAGCGGGGGGGTGGAGACCCAGTACTTC. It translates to CASSRASGGVETQYF. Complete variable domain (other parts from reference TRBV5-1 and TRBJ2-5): KAGVTQTPRYLIKTRGQQVTLSCSPISGHRSVSWYQQTPGQGLQFLFEYFSETQRNKGNFPGRFSGRQFSNSRSEMNVSTLELGDSALYLCASSRASGGVETQYFGPGTRLLVL.

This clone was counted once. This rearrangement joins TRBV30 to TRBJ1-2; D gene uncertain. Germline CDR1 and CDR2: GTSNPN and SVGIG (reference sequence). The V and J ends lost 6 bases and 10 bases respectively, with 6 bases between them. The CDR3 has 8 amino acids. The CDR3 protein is CACGDYTF. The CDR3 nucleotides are TGTGCCTGCGGGGACTACACCTTC.

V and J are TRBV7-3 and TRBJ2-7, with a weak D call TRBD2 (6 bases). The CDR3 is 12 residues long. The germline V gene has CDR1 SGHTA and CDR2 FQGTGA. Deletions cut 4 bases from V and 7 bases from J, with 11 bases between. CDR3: CASSSMGGEQYF. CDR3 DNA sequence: TGTGCCAGCAGCTCCATGGGGGGAGAGCAGTACTTC. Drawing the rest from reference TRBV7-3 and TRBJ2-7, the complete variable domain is GAGVSQTPSNKVTEKGKYVELRCDPISGHTALYWYRQSLGQGPEFLIYFQGTGAADDSGLPNDRFFAVRPEGSVSTLKIQRTERGDSAVYLCASSSMGGEQYFGPGTRLTVT.